This TCR beta chain originates from a study of T cell responses to AZD1222 COVID-19 vaccine. In the case of this clone: What it binds is unknown. Mismatch with germline at one junction end may stem from a read error.

Germline V gives CDR1 KGHDR, CDR2 SFDVKD. The CDR3 consists of 16 residues. Clones were sequenced by immunoSEQ multiplex PCR, and TCRdb holds only the in-frame ones, with some missing. The sample contains about 120,000 clones, 88% of which appear only once. Whole-study results and caveats: Females outnumbered males among donors, who were mostly white British; clonal diversity was possibly underestimated. Dominant at 160-218 and 743-854, vaccine-associated CD4 TCRs also spanned spike.

Here the sequenced sample was peripheral blood, taken on day 0 of MenACWY control vaccination. This receptor was obtained from an adult in good health. The rearrangement uses TRBV24-1 and TRBJ1-2, with D possibly being TRBD1 (5 bases). The CDR3 is CATSDASPGTWYDYTF. The CDR3 bases are TGTGCCACCAGTGACGCCTCTCCGGGGACTTGGTATGACTACACCTTC.